This TCR beta chain is drawn from a study of post-analysis software for immune sequencing data. Across the study: Patients had relapsing-remitting, secondary progressive or progressive-relapsing multiple sclerosis; some lacked subtype. Study-wide results and limits: Roughly 5 TRBV segments were significantly more frequent in patients than in controls. TRBV5-6, TRBV5-1 and TRBV20-1 were among these segments. In multiple sclerosis, normalized Chao1 diversity was significantly below that of controls.

Unique-molecular-identifier-tagged TCR beta cDNA libraries were used. Input populations of 1 to 10 million T cells gave rise to about 480,000 cDNA molecules. Via MiXCR, TCRdb re-called the PCR reads, giving one row per CDR3 protein. The sample shows just over 250,000 distinct CDR3 sequences, 36% of them seen only once. As for this clonotype: Antigen: not known. The germline gene is not matched at one end of the junction; a read error may be the cause.

The CDR3 has 20 amino acids. Germline V gene data show CDR1 as SQVTM and CDR2 as ANQGSEA. This chain joins TRBV29-1 and TRBJ2-6, with D perhaps assigned TRBD1 or TRBD2 (5 bases each). The sequence was collected from a girl aged 5-17 years with multiple sclerosis. The sample consisted of blood. CDR3 nucleotide sequence: TGCAGCCCTCTCTTTACTTCGCCAAAGTCGGGATCCTCTGGGGCCAACGTCCGGACTTTC. Translating gives CSPLFTSPKSGSSGANVRTF. The full variable domain, in which reference TRBV29-1 and TRBJ2-6 provide the parts outside the CDR3, is SAVISQKPSRDICQRGTSLTIQCQVDSQVTMMFWYRQQPGQSLTLIATANQGSEATYESGFVIDKFPISRPNLTFSTLTVSNMSPEDSSIYLCSPLFTSPKSGSSGANVRTFGAGSRLTVL.